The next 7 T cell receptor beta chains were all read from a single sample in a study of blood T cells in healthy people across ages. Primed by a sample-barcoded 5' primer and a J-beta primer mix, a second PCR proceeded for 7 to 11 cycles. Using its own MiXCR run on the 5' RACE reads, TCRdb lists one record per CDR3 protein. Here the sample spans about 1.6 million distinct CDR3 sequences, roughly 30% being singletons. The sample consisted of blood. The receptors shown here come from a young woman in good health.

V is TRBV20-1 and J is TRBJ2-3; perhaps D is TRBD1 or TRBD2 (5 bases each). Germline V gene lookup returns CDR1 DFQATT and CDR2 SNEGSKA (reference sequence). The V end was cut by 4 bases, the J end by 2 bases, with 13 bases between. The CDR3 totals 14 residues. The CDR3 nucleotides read TGCAGTGCTACTAAGGGACCGGTCACAGATACGCAGTATTTT. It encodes CSATKGPVTDTQYF.

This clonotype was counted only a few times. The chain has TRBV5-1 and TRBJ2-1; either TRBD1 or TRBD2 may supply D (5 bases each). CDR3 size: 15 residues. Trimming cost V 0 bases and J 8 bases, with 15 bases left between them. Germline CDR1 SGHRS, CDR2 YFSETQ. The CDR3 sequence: CASSLGHMGVDEQFF. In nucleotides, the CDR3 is TGCGCCAGCAGCTTGGGCCATATGGGGGTCGATGAGCAGTTCTTC. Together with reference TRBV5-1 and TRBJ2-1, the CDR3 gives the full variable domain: KAGVTQTPRYLIKTRGQQVTLSCSPISGHRSVSWYQQTPGQGLQFLFEYFSETQRNKGNFPGRFSGRQFSNSRSEMNVSTLELGDSALYLCASSLGHMGVDEQFFGPGTRLTVL.

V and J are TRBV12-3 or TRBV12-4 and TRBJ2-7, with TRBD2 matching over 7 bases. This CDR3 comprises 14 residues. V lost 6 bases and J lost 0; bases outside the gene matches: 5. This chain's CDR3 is CASRSPGGSYEQYF. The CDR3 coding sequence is TGTGCCAGCAGATCTCCGGGGGGCTCCTACGAGCAGTACTTC.

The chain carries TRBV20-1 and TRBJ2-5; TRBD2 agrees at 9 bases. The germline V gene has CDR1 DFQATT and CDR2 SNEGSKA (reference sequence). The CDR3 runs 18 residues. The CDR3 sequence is CSGGVAGGKSGPRYGQYF. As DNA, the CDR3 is TGCAGCGGCGGCGTTGCGGGAGGGAAATCCGGGCCTCGCTACGGGCAGTACTTC.

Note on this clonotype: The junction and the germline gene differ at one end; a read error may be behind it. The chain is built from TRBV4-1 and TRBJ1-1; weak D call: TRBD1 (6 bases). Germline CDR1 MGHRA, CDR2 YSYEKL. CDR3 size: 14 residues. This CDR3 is CANSQATGLTEAFF. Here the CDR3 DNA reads TGCGCCAACAGCCAAGCTACAGGGCTCACTGAAGCTTTCTTT.

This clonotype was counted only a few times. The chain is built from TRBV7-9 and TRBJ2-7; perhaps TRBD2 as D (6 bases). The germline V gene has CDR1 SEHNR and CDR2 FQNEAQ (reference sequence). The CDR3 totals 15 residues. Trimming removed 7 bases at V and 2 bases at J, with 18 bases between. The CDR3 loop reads CASTEPRGNPYEQYF. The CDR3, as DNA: TGTGCCAGCACCGAACCCCGGGGGAATCCCTACGAGCAGTACTTC.

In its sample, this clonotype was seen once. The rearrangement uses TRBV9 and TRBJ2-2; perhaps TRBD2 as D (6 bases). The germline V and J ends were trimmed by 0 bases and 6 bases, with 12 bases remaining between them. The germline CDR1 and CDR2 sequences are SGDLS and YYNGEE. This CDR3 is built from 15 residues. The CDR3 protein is CASSVDGSTPGELFF. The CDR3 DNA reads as TGTGCCAGCAGCGTAGACGGGAGTACCCCCGGGGAGCTGTTTTTT.